This T cell receptor beta chain was found in a study of cytomegalovirus exposure and HLA in healthy donors. The data were produced by immunoSEQ multiplex PCR, yet TCRdb's version contains in-frame clones alone and is incomplete. The repertoire has about 200,000 clones, roughly 83% of them found once; the top ten carry roughly 6%. The CDR3 is 14 amino acids. The germline CDR1 and CDR2 sequences are SGHRS and YFSETQ. The germline V and J ends were trimmed by 0 bases and 4 bases, with 11 bases remaining between them. The rearrangement uses TRBV5-1 and TRBJ2-7; unclear D gene. Sequencing used PBMCs. The clonotype comes from a woman younger than 35 in good health and CMV-seronegative. CDR3 sequence reads: CASSLAPSKYEQYF. For the CDR3, the DNA is TGCGCCAGCAGCTTGGCGCCTTCCAAGTACGAGCAGTACTTC.